This passage covers 17 T cell receptor beta chains from one sample sequenced in a study of blood T cell repertoires in COVID-19. TCRdb's copy holds only in-frame clones and misses some; the assay was immunoSEQ multiplex PCR. In the table there are tens of thousands of clones, around 82% of which are singletons. What was sequenced was peripheral blood. These receptor sequences come from a woman aged 80 or over with acute or convalescent COVID-19.

This clone has just one count. J is TRBJ1-1 and V is TRBV3-1 (or the pseudogene TRBV3-2); D remains ambiguous. Trimming left V 1 base short and J 5 bases short, with 5 bases between. From germline, CDR1 is LGHDT and CDR2 YNNKEL (reference sequence). The CDR3 length is 12 residues. The CDR3 region has the DNA TGTGCCAGCAGCCAAGGTCCTACTGAAGCTTTCTTT. It encodes CASSQGPTEAFF.

V gene TRBV19 combines with J gene TRBJ2-3; 8 bases map to TRBD2. Germline V lookup: CDR1 LNHDA, CDR2 SQIVND (reference sequence). With V trimmed by 7 bases and J by 3 bases, 6 bases remained unmatched. The CDR3 has 14 residues. CDR3 loop: CASKGLEVTDTQYF. The DNA for the CDR3 is TGTGCCAGTAAGGGACTAGAGGTAACAGATACGCAGTATTTT.

The CDR3: CASSLMQSNQPQHF. The DNA of the CDR3 is TGTGCCAGCAGCTTGATGCAGTCCAATCAGCCCCAGCATTTT. This chain uses TRBV5-5 with TRBJ1-5, with D unresolved. Looked up from germline, CDR1 is SGHKS and CDR2 is YYEKEE (reference sequence). CDR3 length equals 14 residues. V was clipped by 1 base and J by 3 bases, with 8 bases between them.

This chain links TRBV2 with TRBJ2-1; 10 bases are shared with TRBD1. Germline lookup yields CDR1 SNHLY and CDR2 FYNNEI. Losses at the gene ends were 6 bases for V and 9 bases for J; bases not matched to a gene: 8. The CDR3 has 14 amino acids. CDR3 sequence: CASSTRQGAVEQFF. CDR3 in DNA: TGTGCCAGCAGCACTCGACAGGGGGCAGTTGAGCAGTTCTTC.

The chain links TRBV2 to TRBJ2-5; TRBD2 aligns across 14 bases. Trimming removed 4 bases from V and 5 bases from J; junction bases left unmatched: 15. The CDR3 is made up of 19 amino acids. In germline, CDR1 is SNHLY, CDR2 FYNNEI. The DNA of the CDR3 is TGTGCCAGCAGTGCCGCATCCCCGGGACTAGCGGGAGTCTCGGAGACCCAGTACTTC. Protein sequence: CASSAASPGLAGVSETQYF.

The J gene is TRBJ1-1, the V gene TRBV3-1 (or the pseudogene TRBV3-2); D perhaps matches TRBD1 (5 bases). The germline V and J ends were trimmed by 5 bases and 7 bases, with 8 bases remaining between them. Looked up from germline, CDR1 is LGHDT and CDR2 is YNNKEL (reference sequence). CDR3 size: 11 residues. In nucleotides, the CDR3 is TGTGCCAGCAGCGAAAGGGGTGAAGCTTTCTTT. Protein product: CASSERGEAFF.

The chain recombines TRBV3-1 (or the pseudogene TRBV3-2) with TRBJ1-5; D not certain. Trimming stripped 5 bases from V and 2 bases from J, with 7 bases between. The germline CDR1 and CDR2 sequences are LGHDT and YNNKEL (reference sequence). The CDR3 covers 13 residues. Here the CDR3 DNA reads TGTGCCAGCAGCGGGCAGGGCAATCAGCCCCAGCATTTT. Translated, it gives CASSGQGNQPQHF.

The chain has TRBV4-1 and TRBJ2-5, with D maybe TRBD1 (5 bases). The length of the CDR3 is 15 residues. V dropped 2 bases and J dropped 3 bases, with 13 bases sitting between them. Germline loops: CDR1 MGHRA, CDR2 YSYEKL. CDR3 in DNA: TGCGCCAGCAGCCAACTCTGGGGCGGAAAAGAGACCCAGTACTTC. Protein product: CASSQLWGGKETQYF.

The chain has TRBV15 and TRBJ1-2; D perhaps matches TRBD1 (6 bases). Germline lookup yields CDR1 LNHNV and CDR2 YYDKDF (reference sequence). This CDR3 has 15 amino acids. The V gene lost 1 base and the J gene lost 2 bases, with 11 bases spanning the gap. This CDR3 reads CATSRGARGNYGYTF. Here the CDR3 DNA reads TGTGCCACCAGCAGAGGGGCCAGGGGAAACTATGGCTACACCTTC.

The gene calls are TRBV12-3 or TRBV12-4 and TRBJ1-2; D remains unclear. CDR3 size: 12 residues. With 1 base removed from V and 7 bases from J, the gap between germline ends came to 7 bases. CDR3 nucleotides: TGTGCCAGCAGTTTAGGGGCCATTGGCTACACCTTC. Translation gives CASSLGAIGYTF.

CDR3 in DNA: TGTGCCAGCAGTTTATCGACAGGTACAGACAATGAGCAGTTCTTC. Protein: CASSLSTGTDNEQFF. V and J are TRBV27 and TRBJ2-1, with D tentatively TRBD1 (6 bases). CDR1 and CDR2 (germline): MNHEY, SMNVEV (reference sequence). The CDR3 has 15 amino acids. With 0 bases removed from V and 5 bases from J, the gap between germline ends came to 11 bases.

This clone turned up a few times. The rearrangement links TRBV3-1 (or the pseudogene TRBV3-2) to TRBJ1-1, with 7 bases matching TRBD1. Germline CDR1 and CDR2: LGHDT and YNNKEL (reference sequence). With V trimmed by 5 bases and J by 4 bases, 10 bases remained unmatched. The CDR3 has 15 residues. The DNA for the CDR3 is TGTGCCAGCAGCTCGGACTCGTACAGGGGCACTGAAGCTTTCTTT. Its protein is CASSSDSYRGTEAFF.

V and J are TRBV28 and TRBJ1-1, with 8 bases aligning to TRBD1. This CDR3 is 14 amino acids long. J was trimmed by 4 bases and V by 5 bases; bases with no gene match: 6. Germline CDR1 is MDHEN and CDR2 is SYDVKM. The CDR3 loop is CASSLTGEFTEAFF. The CDR3, as DNA: TGTGCCAGCAGTCTGACAGGGGAGTTCACTGAAGCTTTCTTT.

The genes are TRBV11-1 and TRBJ2-5; D might be TRBD1 (7 bases). Trimming removed 1 base at V and 5 bases at J, with 14 bases between. From germline, CDR1 is SGHAT and CDR2 FQDESV (reference sequence). This CDR3 is 15 amino acids long. CDR3 in DNA: TGTGCCAGCAGCTTAGTCAGGGGGGTACGGGAGACCCAGTACTTC. It encodes CASSLVRGVRETQYF.

V gene TRBV19 combines with J gene TRBJ2-1; D is unresolved. The CDR3 length is 15 residues. Germline V lookup: CDR1 LNHDA, CDR2 SQIVND (reference sequence). V lost 6 bases and J 8 bases, leaving 20 bases between the germline ends. The CDR3 coding sequence is TGTGCCAGTAGCGATTCTAGTAACTCCGGGTATGAGCAGTTCTTC. It translates to CASSDSSNSGYEQFF.

This clone was seen only once. The chain joins TRBV28 to TRBJ2-5; TRBD1 might be the D (6 bases). CDR1 is MDHEN and CDR2 is SYDVKM in the germline V gene. The CDR3 totals 13 residues. V was cut by 6 bases and J by 5 bases, with 13 bases left in between. CDR3 amino acids: CASRLTGQETQYF. The CDR3 nucleotides read TGTGCCAGCAGGCTAACAGGGCAGGAGACCCAGTACTTC.

This chain joins TRBV4-1 and TRBJ2-1; D gene ambiguous. The germline V gene has CDR1 MGHRA and CDR2 YSYEKL. CDR3 length: 13 residues. Trimming stripped 0 bases from V and 7 bases from J, with 7 bases between. The CDR3 is CASSQDQWNEQFF. CDR3 DNA sequence: TGCGCCAGCAGCCAAGATCAGTGGAATGAGCAGTTCTTC.